This T cell receptor (beta chain) was identified during a study of beta chain features in type 1 diabetes. There are a few counts of this clone. CDR1 SNHLY and CDR2 FYNNEI come from the germline V gene. V gave up 10 bases and J gave up 0 bases; unmatched junction bases: 14. This CDR3 spans 17 amino acids. Reverse transcription of all isolated RNA meant that expressed TCRB transcripts were sequenced. Repertoires were generated with immunoSEQ multiplex PCR, while TCRdb's copy carries only in-frame clones and drops some. This sample has 350,000 to 400,000 clones, with less than 15% found just once. The chain recombines TRBV2 with TRBJ2-1; TRBD2 aligns across 8 bases. This receptor was obtained from a woman under 30 in good health. The sample was naive CD4+ T cells from blood. CDR3 region: CATSGLAGQSSYNEQFF. The CDR3 nucleotides read TGTGCCACCTCAGGGCTAGCGGGCCAGAGCTCCTACAATGAGCAGTTCTTC.